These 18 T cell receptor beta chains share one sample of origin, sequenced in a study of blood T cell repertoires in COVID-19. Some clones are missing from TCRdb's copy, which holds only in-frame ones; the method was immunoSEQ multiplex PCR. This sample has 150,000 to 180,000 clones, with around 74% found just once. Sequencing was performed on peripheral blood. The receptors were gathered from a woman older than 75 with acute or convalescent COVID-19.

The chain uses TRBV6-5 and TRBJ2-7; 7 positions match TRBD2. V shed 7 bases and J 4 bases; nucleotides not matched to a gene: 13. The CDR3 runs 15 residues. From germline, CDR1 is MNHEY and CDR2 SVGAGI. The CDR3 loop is CASIEGWRELYEQYF. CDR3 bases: TGTGCCAGCATCGAAGGGTGGCGGGAGTTATACGAGCAGTACTTC.

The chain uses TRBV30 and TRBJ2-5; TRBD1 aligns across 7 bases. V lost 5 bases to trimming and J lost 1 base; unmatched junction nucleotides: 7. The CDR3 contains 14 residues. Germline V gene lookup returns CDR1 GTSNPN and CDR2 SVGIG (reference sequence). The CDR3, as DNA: TGTGCCTGGGAACCTGCAGGGGGCCAAGAGACCCAGTACTTC. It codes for CAWEPAGGQETQYF.

The CDR3 nucleotides are TGTGCCAGCAGCCCTTGGAAAGGAGGCACTGAAGCTTTCTTT. Its translation is CASSPWKGGTEAFF. The chain is built from TRBV3-1 (or the pseudogene TRBV3-2) and TRBJ1-1, with D unresolved. Per germline, CDR1 LGHDT and CDR2 YNNKEL (reference sequence). With 4 bases removed from V and 4 bases from J, the gap between germline ends came to 13 bases. CDR3 size: 14 residues.

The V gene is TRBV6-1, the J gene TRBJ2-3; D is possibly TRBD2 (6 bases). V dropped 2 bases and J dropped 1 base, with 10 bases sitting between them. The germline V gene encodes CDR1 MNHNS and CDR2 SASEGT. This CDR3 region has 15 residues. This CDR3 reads CASSEPGLGTDTQYF. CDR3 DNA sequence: TGTGCCAGCAGTGAACCGGGACTGGGCACAGATACGCAGTATTTT.

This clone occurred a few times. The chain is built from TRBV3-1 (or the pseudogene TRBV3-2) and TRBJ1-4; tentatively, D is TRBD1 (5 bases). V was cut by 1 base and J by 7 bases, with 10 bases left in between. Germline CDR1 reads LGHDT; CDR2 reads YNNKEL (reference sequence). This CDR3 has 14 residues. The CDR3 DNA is TGTGCCAGCAGCCAAGGGACATGGGGTGAAAAACTGTTTTTT. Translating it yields CASSQGTWGEKLFF.

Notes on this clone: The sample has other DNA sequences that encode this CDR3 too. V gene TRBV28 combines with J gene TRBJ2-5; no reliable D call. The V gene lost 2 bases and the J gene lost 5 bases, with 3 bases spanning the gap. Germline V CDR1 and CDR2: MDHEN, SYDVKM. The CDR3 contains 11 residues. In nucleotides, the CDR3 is TGTGCCAGCAGTTTAGAGGAGACCCAGTACTTC. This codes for CASSLEETQYF.

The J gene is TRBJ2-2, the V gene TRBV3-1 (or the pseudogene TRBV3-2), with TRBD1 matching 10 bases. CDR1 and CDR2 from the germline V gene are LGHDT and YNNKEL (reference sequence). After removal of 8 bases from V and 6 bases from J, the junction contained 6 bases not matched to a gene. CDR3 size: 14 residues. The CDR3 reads CASGTGQGAGELFF. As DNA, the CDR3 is TGTGCCAGCGGCACCGGACAGGGGGCCGGGGAGCTGTTTTTT.

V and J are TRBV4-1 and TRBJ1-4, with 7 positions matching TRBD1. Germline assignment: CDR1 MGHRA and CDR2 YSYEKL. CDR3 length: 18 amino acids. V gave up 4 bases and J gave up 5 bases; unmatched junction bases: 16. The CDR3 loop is CASSLERGTGTVNEKLFF. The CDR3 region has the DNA TGCGCCAGCAGCCTAGAACGGGGGACCGGGACAGTAAATGAAAAACTGTTTTTT.

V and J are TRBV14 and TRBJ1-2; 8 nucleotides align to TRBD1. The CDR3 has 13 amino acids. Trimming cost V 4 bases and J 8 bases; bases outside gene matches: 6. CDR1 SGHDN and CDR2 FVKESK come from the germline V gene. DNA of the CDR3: TGTGCCAGCAGCCTGGACAGGGTGGGCGGCTACACCTTC. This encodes CASSLDRVGGYTF.

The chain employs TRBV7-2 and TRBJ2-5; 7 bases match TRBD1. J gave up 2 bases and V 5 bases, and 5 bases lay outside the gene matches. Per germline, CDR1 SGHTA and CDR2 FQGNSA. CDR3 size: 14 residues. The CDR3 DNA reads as TGTGCCAGCAGCGGACGGACAGGTCAAGAGACCCAGTACTTC. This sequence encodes CASSGRTGQETQYF.

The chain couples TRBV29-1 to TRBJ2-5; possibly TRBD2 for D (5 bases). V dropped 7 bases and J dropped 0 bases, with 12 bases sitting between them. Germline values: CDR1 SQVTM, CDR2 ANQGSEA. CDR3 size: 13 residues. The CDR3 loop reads CSAKTRDQETQYF. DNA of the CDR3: TGCAGCGCCAAAACTAGAGACCAAGAGACCCAGTACTTC.

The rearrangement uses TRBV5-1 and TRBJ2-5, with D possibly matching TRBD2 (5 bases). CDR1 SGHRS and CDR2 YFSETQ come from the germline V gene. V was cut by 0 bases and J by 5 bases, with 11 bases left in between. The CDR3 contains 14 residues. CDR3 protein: CASSLDGMEETQYF. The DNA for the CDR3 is TGCGCCAGCAGCTTGGACGGGATGGAGGAGACCCAGTACTTC.

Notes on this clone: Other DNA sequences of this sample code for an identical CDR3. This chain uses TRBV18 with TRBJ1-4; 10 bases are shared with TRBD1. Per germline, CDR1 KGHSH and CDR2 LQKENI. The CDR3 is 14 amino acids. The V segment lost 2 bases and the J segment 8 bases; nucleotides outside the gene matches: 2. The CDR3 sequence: CASSPGTGEEKLFF. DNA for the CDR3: TGTGCCAGCTCACCAGGGACAGGGGAAGAAAAACTGTTTTTT.

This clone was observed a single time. The CDR3 is CASSQPEANSGAFF. CDR3 nucleotides: TGTGCCAGCAGCCAACCTGAGGCTAACTCTGGAGCTTTCTTT. The chain carries TRBV4-2 and TRBJ1-1; unclear D gene. Germline CDR1 LGHNA, CDR2 YNFKEQ. The CDR3 loop spans 14 amino acids. V gave up 2 bases and J gave up 10 bases, with 17 bases separating them.

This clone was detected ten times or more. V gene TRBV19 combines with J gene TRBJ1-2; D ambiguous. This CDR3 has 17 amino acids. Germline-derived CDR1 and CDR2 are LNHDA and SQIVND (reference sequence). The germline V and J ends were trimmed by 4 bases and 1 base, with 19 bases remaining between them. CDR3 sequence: CASSNPPARGNNYGYTF. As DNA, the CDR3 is TGTGCCAGTAGTAATCCCCCCGCCCGGGGAAATAACTATGGCTACACCTTC.

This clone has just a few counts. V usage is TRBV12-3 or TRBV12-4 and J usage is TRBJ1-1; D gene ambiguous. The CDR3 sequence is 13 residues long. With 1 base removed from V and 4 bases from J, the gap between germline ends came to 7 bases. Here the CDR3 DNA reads TGTGCCAGCAGTTTAGTGAGCGGCACTGAAGCTTTCTTT. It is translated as CASSLVSGTEAFF.

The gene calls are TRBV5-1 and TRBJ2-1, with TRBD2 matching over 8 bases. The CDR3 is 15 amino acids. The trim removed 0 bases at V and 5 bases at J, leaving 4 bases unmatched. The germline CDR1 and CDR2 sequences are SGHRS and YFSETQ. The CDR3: CASSLVVAGNNEQFF. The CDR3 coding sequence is TGCGCCAGCAGCTTGGTAGTAGCGGGGAACAATGAGCAGTTCTTC.

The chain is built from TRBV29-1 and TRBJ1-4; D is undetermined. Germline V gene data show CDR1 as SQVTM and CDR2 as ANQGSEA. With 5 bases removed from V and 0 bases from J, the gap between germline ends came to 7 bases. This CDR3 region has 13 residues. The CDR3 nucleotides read TGCAGCGTTCAGACTGCAACTAATGAAAAACTGTTTTTT. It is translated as CSVQTATNEKLFF.